This T cell receptor (beta chain) emerged from a study of CD8+ T cells in alopecia areata. Study overall: Tofacitinib was taken orally by treated patients, and the dose was 5 to 10 mg twice daily.

Treatment described: oral pan-JAK inhibitor, 5-10 mg twice daily. CDR3 length equals 13 residues. CDR1 and CDR2 from the germline V gene are LNHDA and SQIVND (reference sequence). V was cut by 0 bases and J by 10 bases, with 12 bases left in between. The sequencing template was cDNA reverse transcribed from extracted RNA. Using immunoSEQ multiplex PCR, the repertoire was profiled, and TCRdb retains in-frame clones only, with some absent. The sample includes fewer than 350,000 clones, roughly 50% seen only once; the top ten take about 1.8%. Comments on this clone: The antigen is not known.

Findings and caveats of the study: Lesional scalp, notably in alopecia totalis/universalis, had clonality above that of normal scalp.

V and J are TRBV19 and TRBJ1-1; no definite D call. The sequenced sample was CD4+ T cells sorted from blood, obtained at week 24, from a patient treated with tofacitinib. This TCR came from a human donor with alopecia areata. The CDR3 protein is CASSIEGPNRAFF. In nucleotides, the CDR3 is TGTGCCAGTAGTATAGAGGGCCCGAATCGAGCTTTCTTT.